These T cell receptor beta chains were read from a single sample in a study of blood T cell repertoires in COVID-19. Libraries were prepared by immunoSEQ multiplex PCR; TCRdb keeps only in-frame clonotypes and omits some of them. The sample includes about 130,000 clones, 84% of them seen just once. Sequencing input: peripheral blood. These receptors were obtained from a woman in her 30s who had recovered from COVID-19. Each CDR3 is given with its conserved first and last residue. A D gene is named only where the DNA matches it firmly. For some rows the clone size is stated as once, few or many, or as a class when expanded; others skip it.

>-|TRBJ2-1|-|TRBV29-1
TGCAGCGTTGAGAGCGGTATGGGTGGGGGAGGCTACAATGAGCAGTTCTTC
CSVESGMGGGGYNEQFF
>-|TRBJ2-2|TRBD2|TRBV4-1
TGCGCCAGCAGCCGCTTAGGGACTAGCGGTGGGACCGGGGAGCTGTTTTTT
CASSRLGTSGGTGELFF
>medium-sized|TRBJ1-1|TRBD1|TRBV5-1
TGCGCCAGCAGCCGCCGGGCAGGGGGCGAGAACACTGAAGCTTTCTTT
CASSRRAGGENTEAFF
>-|TRBJ2-1|TRBD2|TRBV12-3/TRBV12-4
TGTGCCACGTTAACTTCTCTAGCGGGGGAGCAGTTCTTC
CATLTSLAGEQFF
>-|TRBJ1-1|-|TRBV29-1
TGCAGCGTTGAATCACAGGGAAAAAACACTGAAGCTTTCTTT
CSVESQGKNTEAFF
>-|TRBJ2-7|TRBD2|TRBV27
TGTGCCAGCAGTTTAGGCGGGGGGACCTACGAGCAGTACTTC
CASSLGGGTYEQYF
>-|TRBJ1-4|-|TRBV4-1
TGCGCCAGCAGCCAAGTGGAGGGTAGGAATGAAAAACTGTTTTTT
CASSQVEGRNEKLFF
>-|TRBJ2-5|-|TRBV6-2/TRBV6-3
TGTGCCAGCAGTGGGAGCGGACTCCAAGAGACCCAGTACTTC
CASSGSGLQETQYF
>-|TRBJ2-5|-|TRBV9
TGTGCCAGCAGCGTTGACACCCACGTAAGCCAAGAGACCCAGTACTTC
CASSVDTHVSQETQYF
>-|TRBJ1-5|TRBD1|TRBV7-8
TGTGCCAGCAGCTTAGATAGCTCGGGACAGGGCAATCAGCCCCAGCATTTT
CASSLDSSGQGNQPQHF
>-|TRBJ1-1|-|TRBV6-5
TGTGCCAGCAGTTACGCAGGGGCTTTGAACACTGAAGCTTTCTTT
CASSYAGALNTEAFF
>-|TRBJ2-1|TRBD2|TRBV5-4
TGTGCCACGACTAGCGGGGGGGCCTACAATGAGCAGTTCTTC
CATTSGGAYNEQFF
>-|TRBJ1-2|-|TRBV7-2
TGTGCCAGCAGCGCCGGGGTTTTCTATGGCTACACCTTC
CASSAGVFYGYTF
>-|TRBJ1-2|TRBD1|TRBV9
TGTGCCAGCAGCGTAGCGGGACAGGGCGTCAACTATGGCTACACCTTC
CASSVAGQGVNYGYTF
>-|TRBJ2-5|-|TRBV3-1/TRBV3-2
TGTGCCAGCACCCGGGGACTCCAAGAGACCCAGTACTTC
CASTRGLQETQYF
>-|TRBJ2-5|TRBD1|TRBV29-1
TGCAGCGGAGATACAGGGGCGAAGGAGACCCAGTACTTC
CSGDTGAKETQYF
>-|TRBJ1-2|-|TRBV5-6
TGTGCCAGCAGTTATGAAAAGACGGGTGGCTACACCTTC
CASSYEKTGGYTF
>-|TRBJ2-7|TRBD2|TRBV11-2
TGTGCCAGCAGCTTAGATCGAAGGACTAGCGGGAGACAGGCCTACGAGCAGTACTTC
CASSLDRRTSGRQAYEQYF
>once|TRBJ1-1|TRBD1|TRBV10-2
TGCGCCAGCAAAGCCCCGGGACAGGGGTTGGCTTTCTTT
CASKAPGQGLAFF
>-|TRBJ2-3|-|TRBV11-2
TGTGCCAGCAGCTCTGGGCAGGCCGCTAGCACAGATACGCAGTATTTT
CASSSGQAASTDTQYF
>once|TRBJ2-2|TRBD1|TRBV5-1
TGCGCCAGCAGCTTGGTGGGGACAGGAGGCACCGGGGAGCTGTTTTTT
CASSLVGTGGTGELFF
>-|TRBJ1-1|TRBD1|TRBV10-3
TGTGCCATCAGTGCTACGGACAGGGGCACTGAAGCTTTCTTT
CAISATDRGTEAFF
>-|TRBJ2-5|-|TRBV9
TGTGCCAGCAGCGTAGGGGGGGGCCCAGAGACCCAGTACTTC
CASSVGGGPETQYF
>-|TRBJ2-6|-|TRBV19
TGTGCCAGTAGTCCGCTAGGCTTCGGTTCTGGGGCCAACGTCCTGACTTTC
CASSPLGFGSGANVLTF
>-|TRBJ2-7|TRBD1|TRBV6-5
TGTGCCAGCAGGACAGGGTCCTACGAGCAGTACTTC
CASRTGSYEQYF
>-|TRBJ2-1|-|TRBV29-1
TGCAGCGTTGGCGGCACCGAGCAGTTCTTC
CSVGGTEQFF
>-|TRBJ1-2|-|TRBV5-4
TGTGCCAGCAGCCTCGGGAGCCGCGCTAACTATGGCTACACCTTC
CASSLGSRANYGYTF
>-|TRBJ2-1|TRBD2|TRBV13
TGTGCCAGCAGCGGCGTCCTAGCGGGAGACGATGAGCAGTTCTTC
CASSGVLAGDDEQFF
>-|TRBJ2-3|TRBD1|TRBV5-1
TGCGCCAGCAGCTTACAGGGGGGCCCAGATACGCAGTATTTT
CASSLQGGPDTQYF
>-|TRBJ2-3|TRBD2|TRBV5-1
TGCGCCAGCAGCCTAAGCGGGGGATACACAGATACGCAGTATTTT
CASSLSGGYTDTQYF
>once|TRBJ1-1|TRBD1|TRBV2
TGTGCCAAGGGGACAGCGAACACTGAAGCTTTCTTT
CAKGTANTEAFF
>-|TRBJ2-2|-|TRBV3-1/TRBV3-2
TGTGCCAGCAGCCCGAGGACAGTCGCGAACACCGGGGAGCTGTTTTTT
CASSPRTVANTGELFF
>-|TRBJ2-2|-|TRBV2
TGTGCCAGCAAGGCAGGATTGAACACCGGGGAGCTGTTTTTT
CASKAGLNTGELFF
>once|TRBJ2-5|TRBD2|TRBV6-4
TGTGCCAGCACCGAGCGGGGATCTCTCCAAGAGACCCAGTACTTC
CASTERGSLQETQYF
>-|TRBJ2-1|TRBD2|TRBV7-2
TGTGCCAGCAGCTTAGATAGTCGACTAGCGGGAGGGAGGAATGAGCAGTTCTTC
CASSLDSRLAGGRNEQFF
>-|TRBJ2-7|TRBD1|TRBV11-2
TGTGCCAGCAGCCTTGGGACAGAAAGCTACGAGCAGTACTTC
CASSLGTESYEQYF
>-|TRBJ1-2|TRBD1|TRBV6-1
TGTGCCAGCAGTGAAGGGGCAGGGGGTTATGGCTACACCTTC
CASSEGAGGYGYTF
>-|TRBJ2-4|TRBD1|TRBV28
TGTGCCAGCAGCGCACGACAGGGCTTAGCCAAAAACATTCAGTACTTC
CASSARQGLAKNIQYF
>few|TRBJ1-1|-|TRBV6-5
TGTGCCAGCAGGGGTGACAGGTCAAACACTGAAGCTTTCTTT
CASRGDRSNTEAFF
>-|TRBJ2-3|-|TRBV7-3
TGTGCCAGCAGCCTAAGGGGGGATTACACAGATACGCAGTATTTT
CASSLRGDYTDTQYF
>-|TRBJ1-1|-|TRBV30
TGTGCCTGGAGTGAGTCGGGGGAAGCTTTCTTT
CAWSESGEAFF
>-|TRBJ2-7|-|TRBV6-6
TGTGCCAGCAGTTTTTCCGGGGGGCGGTCCTCCTACGAGCAGTACTTC
CASSFSGGRSSYEQYF
>-|TRBJ1-1|-|TRBV19
TGTGCCAGCCTGGCGGGCACTGAAGCTTTCTTT
CASLAGTEAFF
>-|TRBJ2-2|TRBD2|TRBV19
TGTGCCAGTACTACACTAGCGGGAGCTGGGGCCGGGGAGCTGTTTTTT
CASTTLAGAGAGELFF
>-|TRBJ2-3|-|TRBV19
TGTGCCAGTAGATCGGCCTATCGGGGCACAGATACGCAGTATTTT
CASRSAYRGTDTQYF